The source of this TCR beta chain is a study of T-cell memory formation after mild COVID-19. TCRdb used MiXCR to reprocess the 5' RACE reads, holding one entry per CDR3 protein. This sample has more than 150,000 distinct CDR3 sequences; 20% to 25% occur once, and the top ten carry 20% to 25%. Overall study findings and caveats: CD4/CD8 balance characterized clones contracting day 15 to 85, and CD4+ skew characterized later expanders.

As to this clonotype: The target antigen is unknown.

With 8 bases clipped from V and 1 base from J, the junction kept 10 bases outside the gene matches. This CDR3 region has 16 residues. The germline gives CDR1 SGHVS, CDR2 FQNEAQ. The J gene is TRBJ2-3, the V gene TRBV7-8, with 9 positions matching TRBD2. Sequenced sample: PBMCs or a T cell subset sorted from them (not recorded which). The sequence was collected from an adult woman who had mild COVID-19 (a few samples of this study predate the infection). Cell type and time point are not known. The CDR3 loop reads CASLGREGSGTDTQYF. The CDR3 region has the DNA TGTGCCAGCTTGGGGCGGGAGGGATCGGGCACAGATACGCAGTATTTT.